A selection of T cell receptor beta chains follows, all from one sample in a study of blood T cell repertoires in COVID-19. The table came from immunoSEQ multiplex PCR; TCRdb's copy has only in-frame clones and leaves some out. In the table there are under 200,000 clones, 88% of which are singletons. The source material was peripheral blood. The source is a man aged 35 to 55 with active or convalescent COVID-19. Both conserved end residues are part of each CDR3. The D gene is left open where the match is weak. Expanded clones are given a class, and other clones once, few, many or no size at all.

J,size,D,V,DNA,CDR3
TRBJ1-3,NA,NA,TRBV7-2,TGTGCCAGCAGCCCCCCGGGGGGCGATGCGTCGGGAAACACCATATATTTT,CASSPPGGDASGNTIYF
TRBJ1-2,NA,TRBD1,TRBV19,TGTGCCAGTAGTGTTACGACAGGGACGGGCTACACCTTC,CASSVTTGTGYTF
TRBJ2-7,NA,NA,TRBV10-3,TGTGCCATCAGTGATGGTGAGGCCTACGAGCAGTACTTC,CAISDGEAYEQYF
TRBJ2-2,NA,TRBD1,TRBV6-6,TGTGCCAGCACTCTATCAGGGGGCGCGCACACCGGGGAGCTGTTTTTT,CASTLSGGAHTGELFF
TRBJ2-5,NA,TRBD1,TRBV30,TGTGCCTCCGATTCAGGACAGGGGGCGGCGGAGACCCAGTACTTC,CASDSGQGAAETQYF
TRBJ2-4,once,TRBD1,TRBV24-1,TGTGCCACCAGTGATCAGAGGGGGCACAAAAACATTCAGTACTTC,CATSDQRGHKNIQYF
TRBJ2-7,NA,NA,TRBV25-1,TGTGCCAGCACTCCCGGGACAAAGAAATACGAGCAGTACTTC,CASTPGTKKYEQYF
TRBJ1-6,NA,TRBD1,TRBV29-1,TGCAGCGTTGGGACAGGGAATAATTCACCCCTCCACTTT,CSVGTGNNSPLHF
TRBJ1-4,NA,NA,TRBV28,TGTGCCAGCAGGCCCAGGGGTGTTCCTAATGAAAAACTGTTTTTT,CASRPRGVPNEKLFF
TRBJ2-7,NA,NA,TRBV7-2,TGTGCCAGCAGCCGGATGGCGGTCGGTACCTACGAGCAGTACTTC,CASSRMAVGTYEQYF
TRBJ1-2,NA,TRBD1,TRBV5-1,TGCGCCAGCAGCCAAAACACGGGACAGGGGAAGGGCTACACCTTC,CASSQNTGQGKGYTF
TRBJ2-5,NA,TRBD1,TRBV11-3,TGTGCCAGCAGTAGTGGACAGGGGGCCATCCAAGAGACCCAGTACTTC,CASSSGQGAIQETQYF
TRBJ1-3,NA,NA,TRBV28,TGTGCCAGCAGTTTATCTTCGCGGGGGGCTAGTGGAAACACCATATATTTT,CASSLSSRGASGNTIYF
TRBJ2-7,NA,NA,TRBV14,TGTGCCAGCAGCCACCAATACGAGCAGTACTTC,CASSHQYEQYF
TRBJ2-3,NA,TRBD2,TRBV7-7,TGTGCTAGCAGCCCCCTAGCGGGAGGGCCGGCAGATACGCAGTATTTT,CASSPLAGGPADTQYF
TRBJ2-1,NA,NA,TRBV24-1,TGTGCCACCAGTGACCCGGGAACGAATGAGCAGTTCTTC,CATSDPGTNEQFF
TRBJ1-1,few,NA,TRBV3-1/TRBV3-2,TGTGCCAGCAGCCAAGCGGTGGTCCCTGAAGCTTTCTTT,CASSQAVVPEAFF
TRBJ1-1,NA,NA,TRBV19,TGTGCCAGTAGCACTCTCGGGGGTACTGAAGCTTTCTTT,CASSTLGGTEAFF
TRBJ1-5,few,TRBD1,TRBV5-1,TGCGCCAGCAGCTGCCTAAATGAGGACAGGGATAGCAATCAGCCCCAGCATTTT,CASSCLNEDRDSNQPQHF
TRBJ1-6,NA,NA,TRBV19,TGTGCCAGTAGTGAAACTGGACAGATCAGGGTTGATTCACCCCTCCACTTT,CASSETGQIRVDSPLHF
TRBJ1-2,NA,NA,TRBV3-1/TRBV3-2,TGTGCCAGCAGCCAAGATGTAGGGCGGGGCTATGGCTACACCTTC,CASSQDVGRGYGYTF
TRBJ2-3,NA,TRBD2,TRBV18,TGTGCCAGCTCACCACTCGTGCTAGCGGGTGTTGCTAGCACAGATACGCAGTATTTT,CASSPLVLAGVASTDTQYF
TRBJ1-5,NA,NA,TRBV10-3,TGTGCCACTGAGGGGGTCCGGGGCAATCAGCCCCAGCATTTT,CATEGVRGNQPQHF
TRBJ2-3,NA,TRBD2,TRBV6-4,TGTGCCAGCAGTGACTCTAGCGGGGGCCTAGATACGCAGTATTTT,CASSDSSGGLDTQYF